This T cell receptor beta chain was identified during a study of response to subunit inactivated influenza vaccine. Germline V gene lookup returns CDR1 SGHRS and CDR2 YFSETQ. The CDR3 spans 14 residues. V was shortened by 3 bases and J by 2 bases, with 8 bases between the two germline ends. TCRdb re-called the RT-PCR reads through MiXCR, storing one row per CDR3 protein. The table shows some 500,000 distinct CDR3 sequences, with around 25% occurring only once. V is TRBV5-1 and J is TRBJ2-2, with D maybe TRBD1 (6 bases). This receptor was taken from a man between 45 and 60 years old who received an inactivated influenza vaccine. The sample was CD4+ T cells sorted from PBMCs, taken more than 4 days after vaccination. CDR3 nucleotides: TGCGCCAGCAGCTGGACAGACAACACCGGGGAGCTGTTTTTT. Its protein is CASSWTDNTGELFF.